The 25 T cell receptor beta chains given below trace back to one sample, sequenced in a study of T cells in Graves' hyperthyroidism and ophthalmopathy. RNA transcripts served as the template for amplifying TCR beta CDR3 regions. A first-round RT-PCR of the TCR CDR3 used the HTBI primer set. TCRdb re-analysed the multiplex PCR reads in MiXCR, keeping a single row per CDR3 protein. There are roughly 840,000 distinct CDR3 sequences in the sample; 38% occur only once, and over 8% lies in the top ten. Sequencing used blood. These receptors were taken from a man between 18 and 35 years old with Graves' hyperthyroidism.

This sequence joins TRBV6-1 and TRBJ2-7, with 14 bases aligning to TRBD2. J lost 5 bases, V lost 5 bases, and 8 bases had no gene match. CDR3 length equals 16 residues. Germline CDR1 reads MNHNS; CDR2 reads SASEGT. The CDR3 DNA reads TGTGCCAGCAGTACCTTGACTAGCGGGAGGGCTAACGAGCAGTACTTC. It codes for CASSTLTSGRANEQYF.

This clonotype was detected only a few times. V gene TRBV5-8 combines with J gene TRBJ1-2; no clear D gene. Germline V gene sequence: CDR1 SGHTS, CDR2 YDEGEE. This CDR3 comprises 13 residues. The germline V and J ends were trimmed by 6 bases and 6 bases, with 15 bases remaining between them. The CDR3 region is CASNLKYWDGYTF. The CDR3 region has the DNA TGTGCCAGCAACCTGAAGTACTGGGATGGCTACACCTTC.

Only one count was recorded for this clonotype. The chain uses TRBV29-1 and TRBJ1-2; weak D call: TRBD1 (6 bases). V was clipped by 7 bases and J by 0 bases, with 15 bases between them. The CDR3 extends over 14 amino acids. Germline values: CDR1 SQVTM, CDR2 ANQGSEA. The CDR3 region has the DNA TGCAGCGCCTTGACAGGTTCGGCTAACTATGGCTACACCTTC. Translation: CSALTGSANYGYTF.

This rearrangement joins TRBV12-3 or TRBV12-4 to TRBJ1-2; D uncertain. The CDR3 is 14 amino acids. V dropped 7 bases and J dropped 2 bases, with 14 bases sitting between them. CDR3 amino acids: CASIRVGYNYGYTF. The CDR3 DNA follows: TGTGCCAGCATAAGGGTAGGCTACAACTATGGCTACACCTTC.

This clonotype was counted once. A read error is possible here, since a much larger clone lies one base away. The V gene is TRBV29-1, the J gene TRBJ2-7, with 8 bases that match TRBD1. Per the germline V gene, CDR1 is SQVTM and CDR2 is ANQGSEA. The CDR3 is 14 residues long. Here the CDR3 reads CSVTGQGGTYKQYF. The CDR3 region has the DNA TGCAGCGTTACCGGACAGGGAGGAACCTACAAGCAGTACTTC.

This clonotype was observed a handful of times. This chain links TRBV18 with TRBJ2-5; D unclear. This CDR3 comprises 14 residues. The germline V gene has CDR1 KGHSH and CDR2 LQKENI. The V gene lost 0 bases and the J gene lost 2 bases, with 7 bases spanning the gap. CDR3 residues: CASSPPAEQETQYF. The CDR3 coding sequence is TGTGCCAGCTCACCACCGGCCGAACAAGAGACCCAGTACTTC.

This clonotype was observed many times. The chain carries TRBV9 and TRBJ1-1; weak D call: TRBD1 (5 bases). Germline CDR1 and CDR2: SGDLS and YYNGEE. The V gene lost 10 bases and the J gene lost 7 bases, with 20 bases spanning the gap. CDR3 length equals 13 residues. The CDR3 DNA follows: TGTGCCTCCAGTTGGAGGGGCGGCGGTGAAGCTTTCTTT. It translates to CASSWRGGGEAFF.

A word on this clonotype: Since a much larger clone is just one base distant, this may be a read error. The chain carries TRBV15 and TRBJ2-7, with D perhaps TRBD2 (5 bases). Germline lookup yields CDR1 LNHNV and CDR2 YYDKDF (reference sequence). Between the trimmed V and J ends, which lost 4 bases and 6 bases, there was a span of 16 bases. The CDR3 is made up of 14 amino acids. CDR3 sequence reads: CATSTRPTGVEQYF. The CDR3 DNA reads as TGTGCCACCAGCACCCGCCCTACCGGGGTCGAGCAGTACTTC.

This clonotype was seen only a few times. The genes are TRBV4-2 and TRBJ2-7; 8 bases align to TRBD2. The CDR3 contains 14 residues. V was pared by 0 bases and J by 6 bases, with 4 bases of the junction left unmatched. Germline V gene sequence: CDR1 LGHNA, CDR2 YNFKEQ. CDR3 coding DNA: TGTGCCAGCAGCCAAGAGGGACTAGTGTCCGAGCAGTACTTC. Protein: CASSQEGLVSEQYF.

J is TRBJ1-3 and V is TRBV9; a weak D match, TRBD1 (6 bases). The length of the CDR3 is 19 residues. The V gene lost 4 bases and the J gene lost 1 base, with 24 bases spanning the gap. Germline V gene lookup returns CDR1 SGDLS and CDR2 YYNGEE. In nucleotides, the CDR3 is TGTGCCAGCAGCCCCGACTGGAGAACGGGGGGCCGATCTGGAAACACCATATATTTT. Its protein is CASSPDWRTGGRSGNTIYF.

The genes are TRBV2 and TRBJ1-5; D is perhaps TRBD1 (6 bases). The V end lost 7 bases, the J end lost 1 base, and 14 bases lay between the germline ends. Germline V lookup: CDR1 SNHLY, CDR2 FYNNEI. The length of the CDR3 is 15 residues. CDR3 sequence reads: CASNLQGGSNQPQHF. For the CDR3, the DNA is TGTGCCAGCAACTTACAGGGAGGAAGCAATCAGCCCCAGCATTTT.

Ten or more counts support this clonotype. The gene calls are TRBV29-1 and TRBJ2-5, with 10 nucleotides matching TRBD2. The CDR3 sequence is 14 residues long. Germline V gene sequence: CDR1 SQVTM, CDR2 ANQGSEA. The V segment lost 5 bases and the J segment 3 bases; nucleotides outside the gene matches: 6. CDR3 DNA: TGCAGCGTTTACTCTCTAGCGGGAGAAGAGACCCAGTACTTC. This translates into CSVYSLAGEETQYF.

The chain joins TRBV5-1 to TRBJ1-6; D may be TRBD1 (6 bases). Trimming took 0 bases from V and 9 from J, leaving 16 bases between them. Germline V gene sequence: CDR1 SGHRS, CDR2 YFSETQ. The CDR3 runs 16 residues. The CDR3 DNA is TGCGCCAGCAGCTTGGCAGGGGAGGGGCCGGGTTCACCCCTCCACTTT. It specifies CASSLAGEGPGSPLHF.

Worth noting for this clonotype: This could be a read error, since a much larger clone is one nucleotide away. The chain has TRBV6-5 and TRBJ1-4; TRBD1 might be the D (5 bases). There are 15 residues in the CDR3. CDR1 MNHEY and CDR2 SVGAGI come from the germline V gene. CDR3 residues: CAISYKGPEHEKLFF. The CDR3 bases are TGTGCCATCAGTTACAAGGGGCCAGAACATGAAAAACTGTTTTTT.

V gene TRBV10-3 combines with J gene TRBJ1-5; 8 bases are a match to TRBD1. Germline-derived CDR1 and CDR2 are ENHRY and SYGVKD. CDR3 length: 13 residues. With V trimmed by 6 bases and J by 11 bases, 9 bases remained unmatched. CDR3 sequence (DNA): TGTGCCATCAGGGAGACAGGGGTAGAGACCCAGCATTTT. Translating it yields CAIRETGVETQHF.

This clonotype was counted a few times. The rearrangement links TRBV5-6 to TRBJ1-6, with D possibly being TRBD1 (5 bases). CDR1 SGHDT and CDR2 YYEEEE come from the germline V gene. The V gene lost 2 bases and the J gene lost 4 bases, with 13 bases spanning the gap. The CDR3 contains 16 residues. CDR3 residues: CASSFRGTSYNSPLHF. The CDR3 DNA is TGTGCCAGCAGCTTTCGTGGGACCTCGTATAATTCACCCCTCCACTTT.

As to this clonotype: Relative to the germline gene, one junction end is altered; a read error may explain this. The rearrangement links TRBV20-1 to TRBJ2-7, with 7 bases that match TRBD2. Per germline, CDR1 DFQATT and CDR2 SNEGSKA (reference sequence). CDR3 length: 15 amino acids. CDR3 sequence: CSARASSGSSYGQYF. In nucleotides, the CDR3 is TGCAGTGCTAGAGCTTCTAGCGGTAGCTCCTACGGGCAGTACTTC.

Comments on this clonotype: A read error may be the cause here, since a much bigger clone is one base away. The J gene is TRBJ2-2, the V gene TRBV5-8, with 8 bases lining up with TRBD1. The V gene's germline CDR1 is SGHTS and CDR2 YDEGEE. V trimming: 5 bases; J trimming: 1 base; junction bases outside the gene matches: 1. The CDR3 sequence is 14 residues long. CDR3 residues: CASRGQENTGELFF. For the CDR3, the DNA is TGTGCCAGCAGGGGACAGGAGAACACCGGGGAGCTGTTTTTT.

This clonotype turned up a few times. The chain has TRBV7-2 and TRBJ2-5, with D possibly called TRBD1 or TRBD2 (5 bases each). The length of the CDR3 is 16 residues. CDR1 is SGHTA and CDR2 is FQGNSA in the germline V gene. V dropped 3 bases and J dropped 4 bases, with 18 bases sitting between them. The CDR3: CASSLDTGEGRETQYF. The CDR3 region has the DNA TGTGCCAGCAGCTTGGATACAGGAGAGGGGAGAGAGACCCAGTACTTC.

The chain recombines TRBV25-1 with TRBJ1-4; D perhaps matches TRBD1 (5 bases). Trimming removed 5 bases at V and 4 bases at J, with 17 bases between. This CDR3 contains 16 residues. In germline, CDR1 is MGHDK, CDR2 SYGVNS. The CDR3 sequence is CASSYSGTRGNEKLFF. In nucleotides, the CDR3 is TGTGCCAGCAGTTACTCTGGGACCCGCGGTAATGAAAAACTGTTTTTT.

To note about this clonotype: An end of the junction does not agree with germline; a read error may underlie this. This chain connects TRBV10-3 to TRBJ2-7, with 7 bases matching TRBD2. Looked up from germline, CDR1 is ENHRY and CDR2 is SYGVKD. The CDR3 spans 15 residues. The chain's CDR3 is CASSSTSERTYEQYF. In DNA form, the CDR3 reads TGTGCCAGCAGTTCCACTAGCGAGAGAACCTACGAGCAGTACTTC.

This clonotype was detected only a few times. The chain is built from TRBV5-6 and TRBJ1-5, with D perhaps matching TRBD1 (6 bases). V lost 1 base to trimming and J lost 1 base, with 9 bases between them. Germline-derived CDR1 and CDR2 are SGHDT and YYEEEE. This CDR3 has 15 amino acids. This chain's CDR3 is CASSLSGVSNQPQHF. CDR3 sequence (DNA): TGTGCCAGCAGCTTGTCAGGGGTAAGCAATCAGCCCCAGCATTTT.

At least ten counts were recorded for this clonotype. CDR3 loop: CASVGSTNEKLFF. CDR3 DNA: TGTGCCAGCGTGGGGTCAACTAATGAAAAACTGTTTTTT. J is TRBJ1-4 and V is TRBV25-1; D call uncertain. Per germline, CDR1 MGHDK and CDR2 SYGVNS. The CDR3 spans 13 residues. V was clipped by 8 bases and J by 0 bases, with 7 bases between them.

This clonotype occurred many times. The chain combines TRBV29-1 with TRBJ1-2, with D unresolved. The CDR3 loop spans 15 amino acids. V shed 6 bases and J shed 4 bases, with 21 bases lying between them. Germline CDR1 SQVTM, CDR2 ANQGSEA. CDR3 nucleotides: TGCAGCGTCGACCACTTAGGAAGGGAAGTCTATGGCTACACCTTC. Its protein product is CSVDHLGREVYGYTF.

This clonotype was seen a handful of times. This sequence joins TRBV20-1 and TRBJ2-7, with 7 positions matching TRBD2. Germline V gene lookup returns CDR1 DFQATT and CDR2 SNEGSKA (reference sequence). The CDR3 contains 12 residues. J lost 3 bases, V lost 5 bases, and 4 bases had no gene match. The CDR3, as DNA: TGCAGTGCTCAATCGGGGGGCTACGAGCAGTACTTC. Protein: CSAQSGGYEQYF.